A single sample is the source of the 20 T cell receptor beta chains below, sequenced in a study of immune heterogeneity within non-small cell lung tumors. Multiplex PCR amplified the TCR beta CDR3 region. Its first round ran for approximately 10 cycles with 32 V and 13 J primers. Each CDR3 protein gets one entry after TCRdb re-called the multiplex PCR reads with MiXCR. This table holds under 20,000 distinct CDR3 sequences, under 30% found once. Per sample, around 600 ng of bulk tumor genomic DNA was the template used. Several biopsies were collected from each primary tumor during surgery. They were spaced as far apart as possible within the tumor mass. It was patients with untreated, newly diagnosed non-small cell lung cancer who underwent curative surgery. The sequencing input was lung tumor tissue. Receptor source: a man aged 40-55 years with non-small cell lung cancer.

This clonotype was detected many times. V usage is TRBV6-1 and J usage is TRBJ1-5, with TRBD1 identical over 7 bases. Germline V lookup: CDR1 MNHNS, CDR2 SASEGT. The CDR3 is 16 amino acids. J gave up 3 bases and V 6 bases, and 11 bases lay outside the gene matches. CDR3 DNA sequence: TGTGCCAGCAGACGTTCCGGGACAGTCAACAATCAGCCCCAGCATTTT. Translated: CASRRSGTVNNQPQHF.

This clonotype occurred a few times. The junction shows a germline mismatch at one end, possibly a read error. The CDR3 loop is CASSPRLREALSF. CDR3 coding DNA: TGTGCCAGCTCACCACGTTTGCGGGAGGCCCTGAGCTTT. The chain employs TRBV18 and TRBJ2-3; 8 bases fit TRBD2. This CDR3 region has 13 residues. Germline CDR1 is KGHSH and CDR2 is LQKENI.

The chain couples TRBV5-1 to TRBJ2-1; D gene uncertain. Trimming took off 1 base at V and 1 base at J, with 6 bases between the two ends. Germline V lookup: CDR1 SGHRS, CDR2 YFSETQ. This CDR3 has 14 amino acids. CDR3 bases: TGCGCCAGCAGCTTGCCTTGGTCCTACAATGAGCAGTTCTTC. Protein sequence: CASSLPWSYNEQFF.

Ten or more counts support this clonotype. This chain joins TRBV19 and TRBJ2-3; 11 nucleotides line up with TRBD2. V lost 3 bases to trimming and J lost 3 bases; unmatched junction nucleotides: 5. CDR3 length: 16 amino acids. Looked up from germline, CDR1 is LNHDA and CDR2 is SQIVND (reference sequence). The CDR3 region is CASSIIAGGPTDTQYF. In DNA, the CDR3 is TGTGCCAGTAGTATTATAGCGGGAGGGCCTACAGATACGCAGTATTTT. The complete variable domain, with remaining parts taken from reference TRBV19 and TRBJ2-3, reads DGGITQSPKYLFRKEGQNVTLSCEQNLNHDAMYWYRQDPGQGLRLIYYSQIVNDFQKGDIAEGYSVSREKKESFPLTVTSAQKNPTAFYLCASSIIAGGPTDTQYFGPGTRLTVL.

As concerns this clonotype: One base away lies a much larger clone, so this may be a sequencing read error. The gene calls are TRBV12-3 or TRBV12-4 and TRBJ1-4; D is possibly TRBD1 (6 bases). The CDR3 extends over 13 amino acids. This chain's CDR3 is CDIVGGGYQKLFF. In nucleotides, the CDR3 is TGCGACATCGTAGGGGGGGGGTATCAAAAACTGTTTTTT.

This clonotype has at least ten counts. V gene TRBV6-1 combines with J gene TRBJ2-7; D is unclear. Germline assignment: CDR1 MNHNS and CDR2 SASEGT. There are 14 residues in the CDR3. The germline V and J ends were trimmed by 4 bases and 4 bases, with 14 bases remaining between them. The CDR3 region is CASSGGRQPYEQYF. The CDR3 DNA reads TGTGCCAGCAGTGGGGGTCGGCAGCCATACGAGCAGTACTTC.

This clonotype was seen only once. This may be a read error, as it is one base from a much larger clone. The V gene is TRBV15, the J gene TRBJ2-1; D remains ambiguous. CDR1 and CDR2 (germline): LNHNV, YYDKDF (reference sequence). This CDR3 contains 12 residues. CDR3 sequence: CATNRENDEQFF. The CDR3 nucleotides read TGTGCCACCAACAGAGAAAACGATGAGCAGTTCTTC.

The chain couples TRBV11-2 to TRBJ2-2; D gene unclear. Per germline, CDR1 SGHAT and CDR2 FQNNGV. The V end lost 0 bases, the J end lost 2 bases, and 19 bases lay between the germline ends. The CDR3 contains 19 residues. This CDR3 reads CASSLDGEAAGPNTGELFF. The DNA for the CDR3 is TGTGCCAGCAGCTTAGATGGAGAGGCGGCAGGACCAAACACCGGGGAGCTGTTTTTT.

By sample fraction, this clonotype is medium-sized. The chain has TRBV7-3 and TRBJ2-2; 8 bases fit TRBD2. The CDR3 is 15 amino acids. The J segment lost 5 bases and the V segment lost 5 bases, leaving 7 bases of the junction unmatched. CDR1 and CDR2 (germline): SGHTA, FQGTGA. CDR3 protein: CASSAGLGATGELFF. As DNA, the CDR3 is TGTGCCAGCAGCGCGGGACTAGGGGCGACCGGGGAGCTGTTTTTT.

This clonotype was counted ten times or more. J is TRBJ1-4 and V is TRBV6-1, with D tentatively TRBD1 (6 bases). The CDR3 runs 15 residues. Trimming stripped 6 bases from V and 8 bases from J, with 19 bases between. Germline CDR1 reads MNHNS; CDR2 reads SASEGT. The CDR3 region has the DNA TGTGCCAGCAGACCTCGGGGGGGGGCGGCGGAAAAACTGTTTTTT. Translated: CASRPRGGAAEKLFF.

Concerning this clonotype: Since no conserved phenylalanine or tryptophan closes the CDR3, a read error is the likely cause. This chain links TRBV14 with TRBJ2-7; the match to TRBD1 covers 8 bases. Per the germline V gene, CDR1 is SGHDN and CDR2 is FVKESK. This CDR3 contains 14 residues. Trimming at V came to 6 bases and at J to 6 bases, leaving 10 bases not matched to a gene. In nucleotides, the CDR3 is TGTGCCAGCAGTCAGGACAGGGTAGTTCGCGAGCAGTACTTA. Protein: CASSQDRVVREQYL.

The chain employs TRBV28 and TRBJ1-1, with TRBD1 matching 8 bases. V lost 6 bases and J lost 6; bases outside the gene matches: 9. CDR3 length: 14 amino acids. CDR1 and CDR2 from the germline V gene are MDHEN and SYDVKM. Here the CDR3 DNA reads TGTGCCAGCAGGTCAGTCAGGGGGCAAGCTGAAGCTTTCTTT. As protein: CASRSVRGQAEAFF.

Comments on this clonotype: A much more abundant neighbour one base away suggests this may be a read error. This sequence joins TRBV19 and TRBJ2-1; D not resolved. Germline V gene data show CDR1 as LNHDA and CDR2 as SQIVND (reference sequence). The length of the CDR3 is 14 residues. Here the CDR3 reads CASSMLSVINEKFF. The CDR3 DNA reads TGTGCCAGTAGTATGTTGTCGGTTATAAATGAGAAGTTCTTC.

As to this clonotype: A much larger clonotype is one base distant, so this may be a read error. The chain links TRBV11-3 to TRBJ2-5; D is uncertain. The length of the CDR3 is 12 residues. Germline CDR1 is SGHNT and CDR2 is YENEEA. The CDR3 reads CASSLEQDTQYF. CDR3 DNA: TGTGCCAGCAGCTTAGAGCAAGATACCCAGTACTTC.

This clonotype is medium-sized within its sample. The chain recombines TRBV5-1 with TRBJ2-1; 8 bases align to TRBD2. Germline CDR1 and CDR2: SGHRS and YFSETQ. V was pared by 4 bases and J by 7 bases, with 13 bases of the junction left unmatched. The CDR3 loop spans 16 amino acids. The chain's CDR3 is CASSPAPSGLRNEQFF. The CDR3 DNA reads TGCGCCAGCAGCCCGGCGCCTAGCGGGCTACGGAATGAGCAGTTCTTC.

At least ten counts were recorded for this clonotype. The V gene is TRBV15, the J gene TRBJ1-2; the D is unclear. The CDR3 totals 13 residues. Trimming left V 1 base short and J 3 bases short, with 6 bases between. Germline CDR1 reads LNHNV; CDR2 reads YYDKDF (reference sequence). For the CDR3, the DNA is TGTGCCACCAGCAGAGCAAGGGACTATGGCTACACCTTC. Protein sequence: CATSRARDYGYTF.

Regarding this clonotype: A much larger clonotype is one base distant, so this may be a read error. The genes are TRBV6-1 and TRBJ1-5, with D tentatively TRBD1 (6 bases). The CDR3 totals 13 residues. The germline V gene encodes CDR1 MNHNS and CDR2 SASEGT. This CDR3 is CASRQGNLQPKHF. The CDR3 DNA reads TGTGCCAGCAGACAGGGAAACCTTCAGCCCAAGCATTTT.

This clonotype was detected many times. The chain links TRBV9 to TRBJ1-6; 7 nucleotides agree with TRBD1. The CDR3 is 15 residues long. The trim removed 2 bases at V and 6 bases at J, leaving 5 bases unmatched. CDR1 and CDR2 (germline): SGDLS, YYNGEE. The CDR3 region is CASSVKAGGNSPLHF. The DNA for the CDR3 is TGTGCCAGCAGCGTGAAGGCAGGGGGTAATTCACCCCTCCACTTT.

At least ten counts were recorded for this clonotype. The V and J genes are TRBV12-3 or TRBV12-4 and TRBJ2-3; D is unresolved. With 8 bases removed from V and 3 bases from J, the gap between germline ends came to 6 bases. The CDR3 has 11 residues. The CDR3 is CASLRTDTQYF. CDR3 DNA: TGTGCCAGCCTCAGGACAGATACGCAGTATTTT.

V and J are TRBV6-4 and TRBJ1-1; 7 bases fit TRBD1. Looked up from germline, CDR1 is MRHNA and CDR2 is SNTAGT. J gave up 12 bases and V 4 bases, and 11 bases lay outside the gene matches. The CDR3 length is 13 residues. The CDR3 sequence is CASSAEGGEETFF. Here the CDR3 DNA reads TGTGCCAGCAGTGCCGAAGGGGGCGAGGAAACTTTCTTT.